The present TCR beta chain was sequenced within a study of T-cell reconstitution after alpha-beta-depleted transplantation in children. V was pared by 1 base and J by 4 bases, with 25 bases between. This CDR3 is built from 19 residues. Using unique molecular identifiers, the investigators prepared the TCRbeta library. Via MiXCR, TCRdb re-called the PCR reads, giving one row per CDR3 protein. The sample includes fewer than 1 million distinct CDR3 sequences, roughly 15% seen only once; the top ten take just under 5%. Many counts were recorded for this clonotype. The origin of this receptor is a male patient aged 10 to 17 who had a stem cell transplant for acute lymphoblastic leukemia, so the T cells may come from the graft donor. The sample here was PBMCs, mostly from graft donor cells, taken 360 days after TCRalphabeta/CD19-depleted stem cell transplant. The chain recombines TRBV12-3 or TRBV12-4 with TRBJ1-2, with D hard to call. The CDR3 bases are TGTGCCAGCAGTTTAGGTGTCGGGAAAAATCGAAAAAGAGGCTATGGCTACACCTTC. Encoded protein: CASSLGVGKNRKRGYGYTF.